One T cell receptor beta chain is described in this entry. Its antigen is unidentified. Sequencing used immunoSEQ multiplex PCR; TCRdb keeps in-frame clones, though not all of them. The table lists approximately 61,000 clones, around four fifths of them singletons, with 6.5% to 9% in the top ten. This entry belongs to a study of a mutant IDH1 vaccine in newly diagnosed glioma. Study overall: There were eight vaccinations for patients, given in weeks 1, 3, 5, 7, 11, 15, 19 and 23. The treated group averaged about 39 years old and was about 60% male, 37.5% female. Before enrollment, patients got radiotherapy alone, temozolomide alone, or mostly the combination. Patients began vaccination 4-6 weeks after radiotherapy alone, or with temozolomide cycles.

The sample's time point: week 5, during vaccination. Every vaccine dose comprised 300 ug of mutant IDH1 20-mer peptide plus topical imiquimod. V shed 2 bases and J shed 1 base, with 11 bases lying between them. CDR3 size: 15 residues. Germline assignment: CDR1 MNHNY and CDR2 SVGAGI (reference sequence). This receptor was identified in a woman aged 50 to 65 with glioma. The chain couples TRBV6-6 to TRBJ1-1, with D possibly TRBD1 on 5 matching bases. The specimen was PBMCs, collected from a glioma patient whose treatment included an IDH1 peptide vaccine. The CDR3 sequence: CASSYPGMGNTEAFF. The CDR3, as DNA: TGTGCCAGCAGTTACCCAGGGATGGGGAACACTGAAGCTTTCTTT.